These 10 T cell receptor beta chains were sequenced from one sample in a study of cytomegalovirus exposure and HLA in healthy donors. The primer mix had 60 Vbeta and 13 Jbeta primers. Clones were read by immunoSEQ multiplex PCR, and TCRdb kept only the in-frame ones, dropping some. This table has about 200,000 clones, roughly four fifths appearing once. The sequencing sample was made of PBMCs. The receptors shown here come from a girl aged 2 to 9 in good health and CMV-seronegative.

The CDR3 reads CATGTGGNYEQYF. In DNA form, the CDR3 reads TGTGCCACGGGGACAGGGGGCAACTACGAGCAGTACTTC. The chain employs TRBV10-3 and TRBJ2-7; TRBD1 matches 12 bases. This CDR3 spans 13 amino acids. Germline V CDR1 and CDR2: ENHRY, SYGVKD. V was clipped by 10 bases and J by 3 bases; unmatched bases: 4.

This chain connects TRBV5-1 to TRBJ2-6, with D tentatively TRBD1 (6 bases). Between the trimmed V and J ends, which lost 7 bases and 0 bases, there was a span of 23 bases. The CDR3 covers 19 residues. Germline CDR1 and CDR2: SGHRS and YFSETQ. CDR3 sequence reads: CASGFSTTGVPSGANVLTF. In DNA form, the CDR3 reads TGCGCCAGCGGGTTTAGTACGACAGGAGTGCCCTCTGGGGCCAACGTCCTGACTTTC.

The CDR3 DNA is TGCGCCAGCATGAAGACAGGGGGGAACTCCTACGAGCAGTACTTC. This sequence encodes CASMKTGGNSYEQYF. This rearrangement joins TRBV5-1 to TRBJ2-7; 9 bases map to TRBD1. In germline, CDR1 is SGHRS, CDR2 YFSETQ. This CDR3 has 15 amino acids. Trimming took 6 bases from V and 0 from J; bases not matched to a gene: 7.

In DNA, the CDR3 is TGTGCCAGCAGCCAAGGGACTAGCGGGGGGGCAGATACGCAGTATTTT. Protein product: CASSQGTSGGADTQYF. V and J are TRBV4-2 and TRBJ2-3; TRBD2 aligns across 15 bases. CDR1 and CDR2 from the germline V gene are LGHNA and YNFKEQ. The trim removed 1 base at V and 4 bases at J, leaving 0 bases unmatched. This CDR3 is built from 16 residues.

V is TRBV6-1 and J is TRBJ2-1, with TRBD2 matching 9 bases. With V trimmed by 5 bases and J by 7 bases, 9 bases remained unmatched. The length of the CDR3 is 15 residues. Germline V gene data show CDR1 as MNHNS and CDR2 as SASEGT. CDR3 coding DNA: TGTGCCAGCAGTATACTAGCGGGCGTGGGGAATGAGCAGTTCTTC. Protein sequence: CASSILAGVGNEQFF.

J is TRBJ2-1 and V is TRBV6-1; TRBD2 matches 7 bases. Looked up from germline, CDR1 is MNHNS and CDR2 is SASEGT. J gave up 0 bases and V 6 bases, and 5 bases lay outside the gene matches. This CDR3 region has 15 residues. CDR3 sequence: CASRRIAGSYNEQFF. In DNA, the CDR3 is TGTGCCAGCAGGAGAATAGCGGGCTCCTACAATGAGCAGTTCTTC.

The CDR3 is CASSLGRTWRETQYF. The CDR3 nucleotides read TGTGCCAGCAGCTTAGGCCGGACTTGGCGAGAGACCCAGTACTTC. V gene TRBV7-7 combines with J gene TRBJ2-5, with D perhaps matching TRBD2 (5 bases). Germline V gene lookup returns CDR1 SSHAT and CDR2 FNYEAQ (reference sequence). CDR3 length equals 15 residues. V gave up 1 base and J gave up 4 bases, with 13 bases separating them.

This chain joins TRBV5-1 and TRBJ1-2; D possibly corresponds to TRBD1 (5 bases). Germline CDR1 and CDR2: SGHRS and YFSETQ. The CDR3 is made up of 19 amino acids. Trimming took off 4 bases at V and 4 bases at J, with 29 bases between the two ends. The CDR3, as DNA: TGCGCCAGCAGCGTAGGGTCCGGGACTTCACCGATCGGGGGCTATGGCTACACCTTC. Translation gives CASSVGSGTSPIGGYGYTF.

The chain links TRBV7-3 to TRBJ1-2, with 8 bases that match TRBD1. Germline lookup yields CDR1 SGHTA and CDR2 FQGTGA. J was trimmed by 5 bases and V by 5 bases; bases with no gene match: 4. The CDR3 contains 13 residues. CDR3 bases: TGTGCCAGCAGCCCAGGGGGCGGGTATGGCTACACCTTC. Encoded protein: CASSPGGGYGYTF.

The chain links TRBV5-1 to TRBJ2-3; 9 nucleotides match TRBD2. The CDR3 runs to 16 residues. V shed 2 bases, J shed 0 bases, and the junction held 4 bases outside the gene matches. Germline V gives CDR1 SGHRS, CDR2 YFSETQ. CDR3 nucleotides: TGCGCCAGCAGCTTTCTAGCGGGAACTAGCACAGATACGCAGTATTTT. Translated, it gives CASSFLAGTSTDTQYF.